Listed below are T cell receptor beta chains from one sample, sequenced in a study of OX40 agonist ivuxolimab in advanced cancers. Here immunoSEQ multiplex PCR was the method, and the copy in TCRdb shows in-frame clones only, minus some. The sample records 100,000 to 150,000 clones, approximately 90% being singletons. The material sequenced was CD4+ or CD8+ T cells sorted from blood, taken in a trial of the OX40 agonist ivuxolimab. The receptors stem from an adult with an advanced solid tumor such as melanoma, head and neck, liver or kidney cancer. The CDR3 runs from the conserved cysteine through the conserved F or W. A D gene is named only where the DNA matches it firmly.

cdr3_nt | cdr3_aa | j_call | d_call | v_call
TGCGCCAGCAGCTTGGAACAGGGCCGAGGCTACACCTTC | CASSLEQGRGYTF | TRBJ1-2 | . | TRBV5-1
TGTGCCAGCAGCTCCAGGGGGAATCAGCCCCAGCATTTT | CASSSRGNQPQHF | TRBJ1-5 | TRBD1 | TRBV7-9
TGTGCCAGTATGGGATCTCGACGAGGTGGCTACACCTTC | CASMGSRRGGYTF | TRBJ1-2 | . | TRBV19
TGTGCCAGCAGTGCCCGCCGGGAGGGCGATTGGGAGACCCAGTACTTC | CASSARREGDWETQYF | TRBJ2-5 | TRBD2 | TRBV6-1
TGTGCCAGCAGCTACTCCCAAGAGACCCAGTACTTC | CASSYSQETQYF | TRBJ2-5 | . | TRBV7-2
TGTGCCAGCAACCTTGGACTCGAGAGCACAGATACGCAGTATTTT | CASNLGLESTDTQYF | TRBJ2-3 | . | TRBV5-6
TGTGCCAGCAGCTTCGGACCTGCGAACACTGAAGCTTTCTTT | CASSFGPANTEAFF | TRBJ1-1 | . | TRBV7-9
TGTGCCAGCAGTTACGCGGGCACTAATGAAAAACTGTTTTTT | CASSYAGTNEKLFF | TRBJ1-4 | . | TRBV6-5
TGTGCCAGCAGAGAGTGGCAGGGGGGCTACGAGCAGTACTTC | CASREWQGGYEQYF | TRBJ2-7 | . | TRBV27
TGTGCCAGCAGCTTACCCGTACGGGAGGGAGGTTACAATGAGCAGTTCTTC | CASSLPVREGGYNEQFF | TRBJ2-1 | TRBD2 | TRBV7-2
TGTGCCAGCAGTGAACGAAATTTAGCGGGAGGGCCGCCCGGGGAGCTGTTTTTT | CASSERNLAGGPPGELFF | TRBJ2-2 | TRBD2 | TRBV6-1
TGTGCCGCAAGACAGGGACACTACGAGCAGTACTTC | CAARQGHYEQYF | TRBJ2-7 | TRBD1 | TRBV28
TGTGCCAGCACCGAAAACTACGAGCAGTACTTC | CASTENYEQYF | TRBJ2-7 | . | TRBV7-9
TGTGCCAGCAGCTTAGTGGTGACAGGGAGCTCCTATAATTCACCCCTCCACTTT | CASSLVVTGSSYNSPLHF | TRBJ1-6 | TRBD1 | TRBV7-2
TGTGCCAGCAGCCCTCAACAGGGGTCAGGAAACACCATATATTTT | CASSPQQGSGNTIYF | TRBJ1-3 | TRBD1 | TRBV5-4
TGCGCCAGCAGTGCACAGGGGTGGGAGACCCAGTACTTC | CASSAQGWETQYF | TRBJ2-5 | TRBD1 | TRBV10-2
TGTGCCAGCAGCCACACTAGCGGGAGGCGCACAGATACGCAGTATTTT | CASSHTSGRRTDTQYF | TRBJ2-3 | TRBD2 | TRBV14